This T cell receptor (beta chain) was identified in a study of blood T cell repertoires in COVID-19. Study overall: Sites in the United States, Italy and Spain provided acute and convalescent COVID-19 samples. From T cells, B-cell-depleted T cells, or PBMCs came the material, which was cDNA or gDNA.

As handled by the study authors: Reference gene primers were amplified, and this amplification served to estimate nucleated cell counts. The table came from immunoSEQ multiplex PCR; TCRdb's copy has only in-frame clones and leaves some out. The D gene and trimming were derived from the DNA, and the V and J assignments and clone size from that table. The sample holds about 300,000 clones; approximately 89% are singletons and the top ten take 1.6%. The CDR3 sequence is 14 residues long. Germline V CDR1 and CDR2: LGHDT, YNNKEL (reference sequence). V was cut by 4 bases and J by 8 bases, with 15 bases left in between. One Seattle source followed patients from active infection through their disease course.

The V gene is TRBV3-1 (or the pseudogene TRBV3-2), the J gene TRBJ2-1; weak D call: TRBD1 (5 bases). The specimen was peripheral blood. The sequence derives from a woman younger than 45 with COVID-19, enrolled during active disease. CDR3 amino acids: CASSLIDRWYEQFF. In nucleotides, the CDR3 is TGTGCCAGCAGCCTCATCGACAGATGGTATGAGCAGTTCTTC.